Sequencing of this T cell receptor beta chain was carried out in a study of blood T cell repertoires in COVID-19 (dated by TCRdb to between 2020 and 2021). About the full investigation: The collaborator samples originated in the United States, Italy and Spain and spanned the acute and convalescent phases of COVID-19. Samples came from the ongoing ImmuneRACE study (first 160 participants) plus 1,254 subjects from 6 global collaborators. Where HLA class I and class II types were available, the types were taken from metadata supplied by the sample provider, not from assay-based typing. The material from the prospective study consisted of cDNA or gDNA derived from T cells, B-cell-depleted T cells, or PBMCs. Nearly every sample came with metadata listing a de-identified subject ID, COVID-19 status, age in years and sex. The repertoires were made available in a free public database intended to serve as a resource for research on the immune response to SARS-CoV-2. Subjects who had been exposed to COVID-19, were actively infected with it, or had recovered from it provided the deeply sampled blood TCRbeta repertoires that made up the dataset. Results the study describes overall, beyond this receptor: Clinical and demographic metadata were provided uncurated, with the amount varying by source and participant.

Whole blood was collected in K2EDTA tubes by collaborating institutions according to the institutions' own protocols. For TCRbeta analysis, collaborators shipped samples as frozen whole blood, isolated PBMCs, or DNA extracted from either of those sample types. TCRbeta CDR3 regions were amplified from genomic DNA using the immunoSEQ Assay, a bias-controlled multiplex PCR. Per the authors' processing: Within the assay, amplification of reference gene primers was used to estimate how many nucleated cells each sample contained. Sequence reads were collapsed and filtered to measure the absolute abundance of every unique TCRbeta CDR3 rearrangement. For each sample, productive Simpson clonality was calculated as the square root of Simpson's diversity index across productive rearrangements. TCRdb mirrors the immuneACCESS table, restricted to in-frame sequences. Some clones are absent from its copies; in checked studies, under half trace to an unresolved V gene, and the reason for the others is unknown. The V and J calls and clone size come from that table; D and trimming were worked out from the DNA. The sample table records about 110,000 clones; roughly 80% of these occur just once. Just under 20% of the sample lies in the top ten.

As for this clone: The target of this receptor is not known. There are no base qualities to consult, and no much larger clone falls within one base.

Trimming takes 3 bases from V and 2 bases from J, and the germline ends sit 14 bases apart. Reading the germline V gene (reference sequence) gives CDR1 DFQATT and CDR2 SNEGSKA. The CDR3 numbers 14 residues from cysteine through phenylalanine. The kept DNA is CDR3 alone, 42 bases in frame from the first base. The chain joins TRBV20-1 to TRBJ2-7; TRBD1 is perhaps the D gene, given 5 matching bases. This TCR was sampled from a woman aged 70-85 years with acute or convalescent COVID-19. The sample consisted of peripheral blood. The DNA is as follows: TGCAGTGCTAGTTCTCAGGGTTTCGCCTACGAGCAGTACTTC. It translates to CSASSQGFAYEQYF.